This T cell receptor (beta chain) was profiled in a study of T cells in Graves' hyperthyroidism and ophthalmopathy. The study enrolled patients aged 18 to 65 with newly diagnosed hyperthyroidism of under 2 months' duration. Uncontrolled infection, other autoimmune disease, pregnancy or lactation barred patients from enrollment. Diagnoses were established using clinical symptoms, serum thyroxine and TRAb, thyroid ultrasound and orbital computed tomography. TCR beta CDR3 regions were amplified from RNA transcripts. HTBI primers drove first-round RT-PCR of the TCR CDR3. TCRdb re-derived calls from the multiplex PCR reads in MiXCR, one entry per CDR3 protein. This sample yields 600,000 to 650,000 distinct CDR3 sequences, of which roughly 15% are seen a single time; over 3.5% belongs to the top ten. CDR3 size: 13 residues. Germline V gives CDR1 SGHTA, CDR2 FQGNSA. Trimming shortened V by 3 bases and J by 2 bases, and 6 bases separated the two germline ends.

This clonotype was counted ten times or more. The rearrangement joins TRBV7-2 to TRBJ2-3; D gene ambiguous. Input material: blood. The TCR was taken from a woman in her 30s with Graves' hyperthyroidism. CDR3 sequence reads: CASSLGHTDTQYF. The CDR3 DNA is TGTGCCAGCAGCTTGGGCCACACAGATACGCAGTATTTT.